The rows below give T cell receptor beta chains drawn from one sample of a study of identical twins. From the 5' RACE reads, TCRdb called clonotypes with MiXCR, one entry per CDR3 protein. The table includes roughly 540,000 distinct CDR3 sequences, 20% to 25% detected once. The data were also submitted as part of a second study, on T cells expressing NK-cell markers.

What was sequenced was CD4+ T cells sorted from blood. The receptors shown here come from a woman aged 18-29 years in good health. Both conserved end residues are part of each CDR3. D genes are given only for firm matches. Rows give clone size only sometimes, using once, few, many, or a class for an expanded clone.

j_call clone_size v_call d_call cdr3_nt cdr3_aa
TRBJ1-1 . TRBV2 . TGTGCCAGCGGCGAGGACCGGGGGTTTGAAGCTTTCTTT CASGEDRGFEAFF
TRBJ1-1 . TRBV7-9 TRBD1 TGTGCCAGCAGCTCCACTCAGGGGGCCACTGAAGCTTTCTTT CASSSTQGATEAFF
TRBJ2-1 once TRBV5-6 . TGTGCCAGCAGCTTGTCCGGGATTTCGGACAATGAGCAGTTCTTC CASSLSGISDNEQFF
TRBJ2-3 few TRBV21-1 . TGTGCCAGCAGCACTTCCCTCCCCCTTACTAGCGGAATCACAGATACGCAGTATTTT CASSTSLPLTSGITDTQYF
TRBJ2-1 . TRBV25-1 . TGTGCCAGCACTCCCCAAGGTCCCGCCTTCGGGACTTACAATGAGCAGTTCTTC CASTPQGPAFGTYNEQFF
TRBJ2-2 few TRBV2 . TGTGCCAGCAGTTTTAAACACCGGGAGCTGTTTTTT CASSFKHRELFF
TRBJ1-1 . TRBV7-8 . TGTGCCAGCCAGGACGGCCCGAACACTGAAGCTTTCTTT CASQDGPNTEAFF
TRBJ2-4 few TRBV6-2/TRBV6-3 . TGTGCCAGCAGCACCCAAGCGAGCAAAAACATTCAGTACTTC CASSTQASKNIQYF
TRBJ2-5 many TRBV20-1 . TGCAGTGCTAGAGATGGGGCAGAAATACAAGAGACCCAGTACTTC CSARDGAEIQETQYF
TRBJ2-3 few TRBV5-1 . TGCGCCAGCAGCTTGGATGGTCCGGGTAGCACAGATACGCAGTATTTT CASSLDGPGSTDTQYF
TRBJ2-7 . TRBV29-1 . TGCAGCGTGGGGGGGGACAGGAGCTCCTACGAGCAGTACTTC CSVGGDRSSYEQYF
TRBJ2-7 many TRBV6-2/TRBV6-3 TRBD2 TGTGCCAGCAGAGGGACTAGCGAGGTAGGCGAGCAGTACTTC CASRGTSEVGEQYF
TRBJ1-2 . TRBV15 TRBD1 TGTGCCACCAGCAGAGATCCCGGCAGAGGGGGCCGGCTGTCTGGCTACACCTTC CATSRDPGRGGRLSGYTF
TRBJ1-1 few TRBV6-6 . TGTGCCAGCAGCACCTCTGGGGGGAAGGGGGCTTTCTTT CASSTSGGKGAFF
TRBJ2-5 few TRBV5-6 . TGTGCCAGCAGCTCTCTGACATCGGCGGAGACCCAGTACTTC CASSSLTSAETQYF
TRBJ2-1 few TRBV4-3 TRBD2 TGCGCCAGCAGCCAAGACGGCGGGAGGACCTACAATGAGCAGTTCTTC CASSQDGGRTYNEQFF
TRBJ2-3 many TRBV12-2 . TGTGCAAGTCGCTCAACCCCGGAGGGGACAGATACGCAGTATTTT CASRSTPEGTDTQYF
TRBJ1-6 . TRBV6-4 . TGTGCCAGCAGTGACGATTCTAATTCACCCCTCCACTTT CASSDDSNSPLHF
TRBJ1-2 few TRBV20-1 . TGCAGTGCTAATTACGGAGTTCTCTTTCACACCTTC CSANYGVLFHTF
TRBJ1-2 many TRBV6-5 . TGTGCCAGCAGTTACGAGGGGCTGGGCTACACCTTC CASSYEGLGYTF
TRBJ2-2 few TRBV24-1 . TGTGCCACCAGTGATTCGGGCATTCCTGGGACCGGGGAGCTGTTTTTT CATSDSGIPGTGELFF
TRBJ2-2 . TRBV7-9 . TGTGCCAGCAGCTTAGTCAGGCCCGGGGAGCTGTTTTTT CASSLVRPGELFF
TRBJ2-7 few TRBV27 . TGTGCCAGCAGAGGGTGGGGGGGCAACTACGAGCAGTACTTC CASRGWGGNYEQYF
TRBJ2-1 . TRBV20-1 TRBD2 TGCAGTGCCTTACTAGCGGGGGCCGCCAATGAGCAGTTCTTC CSALLAGAANEQFF
TRBJ2-7 . TRBV5-4 . TGTGCCAGCAGGGACTTCGGGAACGGTCCCTACGAGCAGTACTTC CASRDFGNGPYEQYF
TRBJ2-3 . TRBV20-1 TRBD2 TGCAGTGCCGGACGAACTCTAGCGGGAAACACAGATACGCAGTATTTT CSAGRTLAGNTDTQYF
TRBJ1-2 few TRBV12-3/TRBV12-4 TRBD1 TGTGCCAGCAGTCCAGGGGGCCGCGTATATGGCTACACCTTC CASSPGGRVYGYTF
TRBJ2-7 few TRBV6-5 . TGTGCCAGCAGTTACTCGGAGGGTACTCTACTCTACGAGCAGTACTTC CASSYSEGTLLYEQYF
TRBJ2-5 . TRBV20-1 TRBD2 TGCAGTGTTCGGGGGGGGGCCGAAGAGACCCAGTACTTC CSVRGGAEETQYF
TRBJ1-4 few TRBV6-5 . TGTGCCAGCAGTTACTCGAGGGTCCGGGGTGAAAAACTGTTTTTT CASSYSRVRGEKLFF
TRBJ2-7 . TRBV7-2 TRBD2 TGTGCCAGCAGCTTATCGGGGACTAGCGGCTACGAGCAGTACTTC CASSLSGTSGYEQYF
TRBJ2-2 . TRBV6-1 . TGTGCCAGCAGTCTGCTAAGATCCACCGGGGAGCTGTTTTTT CASSLLRSTGELFF
TRBJ1-3 . TRBV20-1 . TGCAGTGTGGCGCCCACGGTGTCCTCTGGAAACACCATATATTTT CSVAPTVSSGNTIYF
TRBJ2-3 . TRBV7-2 TRBD2 TGTGCCAGTAGGTCAGGAGCGGGGCCCGATACGCAGTATTTT CASRSGAGPDTQYF
TRBJ2-3 few TRBV12-3/TRBV12-4 . TGTGCCAGCGGGAAGGAGGCTACGCAGTATTTT CASGKEATQYF
TRBJ2-5 . TRBV20-1 TRBD2 TGCAGTGCTAGTAGCGGGAGAGGGGAGACCCAGTACTTC CSASSGRGETQYF
TRBJ2-1 . TRBV7-2 . TGTGCCAGCAGCTTAGGGCTAGCGACGCCCAATGAGCAGTTCTTC CASSLGLATPNEQFF
TRBJ1-2 . TRBV5-6 . TGTGCCAGCAGCTTCCCGGGACGAACTAACTATGGCTACACCTTC CASSFPGRTNYGYTF
TRBJ2-3 few TRBV4-3 . TGCGCCAGCAGCCAAGTGGAATTTGGAGATACGCAGTATTTT CASSQVEFGDTQYF
TRBJ2-4 few TRBV20-1 TRBD2 TGCAGTGCTAGGGTGACTACTAGCGGGGGGGCAATCTTCTTC CSARVTTSGGAIFF
TRBJ2-1 . TRBV6-1 . TGTGCCAGCACCAGGGGAAGTGGGGGTAATGAGCAGTTCTTC CASTRGSGGNEQFF
TRBJ2-7 few TRBV18 TRBD1 TGTGCCAGCTCACCAGTAACAGGGGGCACCTCCTACGAGCAGTACTTC CASSPVTGGTSYEQYF